Below, 28 T cell receptor beta chains from the same sample are listed, as sequenced in a study of identical twins. Using its own MiXCR run on the 5' RACE reads, TCRdb lists one record per CDR3 protein. The profile covers a few hundred thousand distinct CDR3 sequences, with 7% to 9.5% appearing a single time and approximately 9.3% taken by the ten largest. Input material: naive T cells sorted from blood. These receptors originate from a woman in her fifties or sixties in good health.

This chain connects TRBV6-2 or TRBV6-3 to TRBJ1-2; D is unresolved. Germline-derived CDR1 and CDR2 are MNHEY and SVGEGT. V gave up 0 bases and J gave up 5 bases, with 10 bases separating them. CDR3 length: 14 residues. DNA for the CDR3: TGTGCCAGCAGTTACTCGACGACGGGTTATGGCTACACCTTC. Translation: CASSYSTTGYGYTF.

This clonotype was detected ten times or more. The DNA of the CDR3 is TGCAGTGCTAGTAGGACAGGGGTCCCGAATGAAAAACTGTTTTTT. This gives the protein CSASRTGVPNEKLFF. The chain employs TRBV20-1 and TRBJ1-4, with 9 bases lining up with TRBD1. With 3 bases clipped from V and 5 bases from J, the junction kept 7 bases outside the gene matches. This CDR3 region has 15 residues. CDR1 and CDR2 (germline): DFQATT, SNEGSKA (reference sequence).

The chain links TRBV6-6 to TRBJ2-5; 7 positions match TRBD1. The CDR3 length is 13 residues. Trimming at V came to 4 bases and at J to 4 bases, leaving 3 bases not matched to a gene. Germline V gives CDR1 MNHNY, CDR2 SVGAGI (reference sequence). DNA of the CDR3: TGTGCCAGCAGTTCGGGACAGCGAGAGACCCAGTACTTC. This sequence encodes CASSSGQRETQYF.

This clonotype was seen more than once but under ten times. The V gene is TRBV5-5, the J gene TRBJ1-6; TRBD1 is a possible D gene (6 bases). Trimming removed 4 bases from V and 0 bases from J, with 14 bases in between. CDR1 and CDR2 (germline): SGHKS, YYEKEE (reference sequence). This CDR3 region has 17 residues. The CDR3 DNA reads as TGTGCCAGCAGCCAGACAGGAACAAGCTCCTATAATTCACCCCTCCACTTT. Its protein product is CASSQTGTSSYNSPLHF.

V usage is TRBV7-3 and J usage is TRBJ2-7; the D gene is possibly TRBD2 (6 bases). The CDR3 contains 19 residues. CDR1 and CDR2 (germline): SGHTA, FQGTGA. Trimming pared 1 base from V and 3 bases from J, leaving 25 bases between. DNA of the CDR3: TGTGCCAGCAGCTTAAACCCCGCGATGGTAATAGCGGAGGACTACGAGCAGTACTTC. This sequence encodes CASSLNPAMVIAEDYEQYF. The complete variable domain, with remaining parts taken from reference TRBV7-3 and TRBJ2-7, reads GAGVSQTPSNKVTEKGKYVELRCDPISGHTALYWYRQSLGQGPEFLIYFQGTGAADDSGLPNDRFFAVRPEGSVSTLKIQRTERGDSAVYLCASSLNPAMVIAEDYEQYFGPGTRLTVT.

V usage is TRBV3-1 and J usage is TRBJ2-3, with TRBD1 as a possible D gene (6 bases). Trimming took 4 bases from V and 6 from J, leaving 14 bases between them. The CDR3 runs to 14 residues. Germline values: CDR1 LGHDT, CDR2 YNNKEL (reference sequence). This CDR3 reads CASSLGQWKDTQYF. CDR3 coding DNA: TGTGCCAGCAGCCTGGGACAATGGAAGGATACGCAGTATTTT.

This clonotype was seen a handful of times. DNA of the CDR3: TGTGCCAGCAGTGAGCAGCTCTACGAGCAGTACGTC. This translates into CASSEQLYEQYV. This chain joins TRBV6-1 and TRBJ2-7; D gene unclear. CDR3 length: 12 residues. V was pared by 3 bases and J by 3 bases, with 6 bases between. The germline V gene has CDR1 MNHNS and CDR2 SASEGT.

This clonotype was counted a few times. This chain connects TRBV5-1 to TRBJ1-4, with 8 bases aligning to TRBD1. Looked up from germline, CDR1 is SGHRS and CDR2 is YFSETQ. Germline trimming cut 1 base from V and 10 bases from J; bases unmatched to any gene: 9. The CDR3 length is 15 residues. CDR3 protein: CASSLTGQALGKLFF. In DNA form, the CDR3 reads TGCGCCAGCAGCTTGACGGGACAGGCCCTAGGAAAACTGTTTTTT.

This clonotype was recorded a few times. The V call is TRBV24-1, the J call TRBJ1-5; D unresolved. Trimming took off 0 bases at V and 0 bases at J, with 2 bases between the two ends. Per the germline V gene, CDR1 is KGHDR and CDR2 is SFDVKD. There are 14 residues in the CDR3. This chain's CDR3 is CATSDLSSNQPQHF. CDR3 bases: TGTGCCACCAGTGATTTGTCTAGCAATCAGCCCCAGCATTTT.

Many counts were recorded for this clonotype. The chain carries TRBV24-1 and TRBJ2-1; unclear D gene. Trimming took 4 bases from V and 10 from J, leaving 13 bases between them. Per the germline V gene, CDR1 is KGHDR and CDR2 is SFDVKD. This CDR3 spans 13 amino acids. The CDR3 sequence: CATSEVKGIEQFF. DNA of the CDR3: TGTGCCACCAGTGAAGTCAAGGGAATCGAGCAGTTCTTC.

This clonotype was seen many times. V and J are TRBV4-1 and TRBJ1-5; 8 positions match TRBD1. This CDR3 has 15 residues. Germline V gene sequence: CDR1 MGHRA, CDR2 YSYEKL. The V gene end was trimmed by 5 bases and the J gene end by 0 bases; junction bases not matched to a gene: 3. CDR3 sequence (DNA): TGCGCCAGCAGCTGGGGACAGGATAGCAATCAGCCCCAGCATTTT. Residues: CASSWGQDSNQPQHF.

The V call is TRBV7-6, the J call TRBJ2-5, with 7 bases lining up with TRBD1. Germline V gene lookup returns CDR1 SGHVS and CDR2 FNYEAQ. This CDR3 is 14 amino acids long. After removal of 5 bases from V and 2 bases from J, the junction contained 5 bases not matched to a gene. CDR3 region: CASSGPGQQETQYF. As DNA, the CDR3 is TGTGCCAGCAGCGGCCCGGGACAGCAAGAGACCCAGTACTTC.

The rearrangement joins TRBV10-3 to TRBJ2-3; 8 nucleotides line up with TRBD2. The germline V gene has CDR1 ENHRY and CDR2 SYGVKD. The length of the CDR3 is 14 residues. V shed 8 bases and J 3 bases; nucleotides not matched to a gene: 7. This CDR3 is CAIAGTRLTDTQYF. CDR3 DNA: TGTGCCATCGCCGGGACTAGGCTAACAGATACGCAGTATTTT.

This clonotype occurred a few times. CDR3 bases: TGTGCCACCAGTGATTCCGGGACATTCACTGGCTACACCTTC. This codes for CATSDSGTFTGYTF. This rearrangement joins TRBV24-1 to TRBJ1-2, with a possible D match to TRBD1 (6 bases). Germline lookup yields CDR1 KGHDR and CDR2 SFDVKD. The CDR3 contains 14 residues. Trimming removed 2 bases from V and 7 bases from J, with 13 bases in between.

The rearrangement joins TRBV5-1 to TRBJ2-1; possibly TRBD1 for D (6 bases). From germline, CDR1 is SGHRS and CDR2 YFSETQ. The CDR3 extends over 16 amino acids. V was cut by 4 bases and J by 1 base, with 15 bases left in between. The CDR3 region is CASSEGLRGSYNEQFF. The CDR3 DNA sequence: TGCGCCAGCAGCGAAGGCCTCAGGGGTTCCTACAATGAGCAGTTCTTC.

This rearrangement joins TRBV24-1 to TRBJ1-2, with D unclear. V was trimmed by 4 bases and J by 8 bases, leaving 7 bases between them. The CDR3 has 11 residues. From germline, CDR1 is KGHDR and CDR2 SFDVKD. CDR3 loop: CATSDIWGYTF. Here the CDR3 DNA reads TGTGCCACCAGTGACATCTGGGGCTACACCTTC.

This clonotype was picked up many times. The genes are TRBV5-1 and TRBJ2-1; tentatively, D is TRBD1 (6 bases). The ends were cut back, 4 bases at V and 2 bases at J, with 13 bases in the middle. Germline lookup yields CDR1 SGHRS and CDR2 YFSETQ. The CDR3 is 15 residues long. The CDR3 DNA reads TGCGCCAGCAGCGCCCGGGACAATCCCTACAATGAGCAGTTCTTC. Residues: CASSARDNPYNEQFF.

The gene calls are TRBV9 and TRBJ1-1; tentatively, D is TRBD1 (5 bases). V dropped 10 bases and J dropped 8 bases, with 15 bases sitting between them. The CDR3 runs to 11 residues. CDR1 and CDR2 (germline): SGDLS, YYNGEE. The CDR3 here is CASTDGQEAFF. Here the CDR3 DNA reads TGTGCCTCGACCGACGGACAAGAAGCTTTCTTT.

This chain uses TRBV20-1 with TRBJ1-5, with D hard to call. This CDR3 has 14 residues. Trimming removed 0 bases from V and 5 bases from J, with 11 bases in between. Germline V gene sequence: CDR1 DFQATT, CDR2 SNEGSKA (reference sequence). The CDR3 nucleotides read TGCAGTGCTAGAGATATTCGGGGTCATCAGCCCCAGCATTTT. It codes for CSARDIRGHQPQHF.

This clonotype has only a few counts. CDR3 coding DNA: TGCAGCGTTGAAGCGGGACAGGGATTATACGAGCAGTACTTC. Translating gives CSVEAGQGLYEQYF. The V and J genes are TRBV29-1 and TRBJ2-7; 9 bases are shared with TRBD1. The CDR3 has 14 residues. CDR1 and CDR2 (germline): SQVTM, ANQGSEA. J gave up 4 bases and V 1 base, and 5 bases lay outside the gene matches.

This clonotype was recorded many times. This rearrangement joins TRBV9 to TRBJ2-4; no clear D gene. The CDR3 sequence is 16 residues long. From germline, CDR1 is SGDLS and CDR2 YYNGEE. Deletions cut 0 bases from V and 8 bases from J, with 18 bases between. CDR3: CASSVGLGVRTDIQYF. For the CDR3, the DNA is TGTGCCAGCAGCGTAGGACTTGGGGTCAGGACGGACATTCAGTACTTC.

The rearrangement uses TRBV25-1 and TRBJ2-2; D ambiguous. Trimming took off 4 bases at V and 4 bases at J, with 7 bases between the two ends. The CDR3 has 13 amino acids. Germline CDR1 is MGHDK and CDR2 is SYGVNS. The DNA of the CDR3 is TGTGCCAGCAGTGCCAAGCTCACCGGGGAGCTGTTTTTT. Its protein product is CASSAKLTGELFF.

There are a few counts of this clonotype. The rearrangement links TRBV12-5 to TRBJ2-7; possibly TRBD1 or TRBD2 for D (7 bases each). This CDR3 is 15 amino acids long. V was trimmed by 5 bases and J by 1 base, leaving 15 bases between them. Germline loops: CDR1 LGHNT, CDR2 FRNRAP. The CDR3 sequence is CASGRTGLESYEQYF. DNA of the CDR3: TGTGCTAGTGGTAGGACAGGACTAGAGTCCTACGAGCAGTACTTC.

This clonotype was detected ten times or more. The rearrangement uses TRBV3-1 and TRBJ2-3, with 10 bases matching TRBD2. J lost 3 bases, V lost 0 bases, and 12 bases had no gene match. Germline V gene lookup returns CDR1 LGHDT and CDR2 YNNKEL (reference sequence). This CDR3 is built from 19 residues. This CDR3 reads CASSQDRLAGAQGTDTQYF. The CDR3 DNA follows: TGTGCCAGCAGCCAAGATCGGCTAGCGGGAGCCCAGGGGACAGATACGCAGTATTTT.

This clonotype occurred many times. This sequence joins TRBV7-9 and TRBJ1-4; the match to TRBD1 covers 11 bases. Germline trimming cut 5 bases from V and 8 bases from J; bases unmatched to any gene: 4. The germline gives CDR1 SEHNR, CDR2 FQNEAQ (reference sequence). This CDR3 comprises 14 residues. The CDR3 DNA follows: TGTGCCAGCAGCAGGGGACAGGGGGTCGAAAAACTGTTTTTT. Translated, it gives CASSRGQGVEKLFF.

The V and J genes are TRBV29-1 and TRBJ1-2, with 8 bases identical to TRBD1. The trim removed 5 bases at V and 7 bases at J, leaving 18 bases unmatched. Looked up from germline, CDR1 is SQVTM and CDR2 is ANQGSEA. The CDR3 is made up of 16 amino acids. The CDR3: CSVPQGAAAVGIGYTF. The CDR3 DNA follows: TGCAGCGTTCCCCAGGGGGCAGCAGCGGTAGGAATTGGCTACACCTTC.

This clonotype was counted many times. V and J are TRBV20-1 and TRBJ2-5, with 9 bases fitting TRBD2. The CDR3 loop spans 15 amino acids. J was trimmed by 1 base and V by 3 bases; bases with no gene match: 6. CDR1 is DFQATT and CDR2 is SNEGSKA in the germline V gene (reference sequence). Here the CDR3 reads CSASIIAGVQETQYF. DNA for the CDR3: TGCAGTGCTAGTATTATAGCGGGGGTCCAAGAGACCCAGTACTTC.

The chain recombines TRBV19 with TRBJ1-5, with D possibly matching TRBD1 (5 bases). V lost 10 bases, J lost 1 base, and 14 bases lay in between. The CDR3 contains 14 residues. CDR1 LNHDA and CDR2 SQIVND come from the germline V gene (reference sequence). CDR3 sequence: CATQGPASNQPQHF. As DNA, the CDR3 is TGTGCCACCCAGGGCCCGGCGAGCAATCAGCCCCAGCATTTT.